This T cell receptor beta chain was sequenced in a study of T cell responses to AZD1222 COVID-19 vaccine. Repertoires were generated with immunoSEQ multiplex PCR, while TCRdb's copy carries only in-frame clones and drops some. Of some 100,000 clones in the sample, over 75% were seen once. The germline CDR1 and CDR2 sequences are SGHTA and FQGNSA. The CDR3 length is 14 residues. V trimming: 4 bases; J trimming: 8 bases; junction bases outside the gene matches: 10. V gene TRBV7-2 combines with J gene TRBJ1-2, with TRBD1 matching over 7 bases. The source was peripheral blood, collected on day 0 of AZD1222 vaccination. This TCR was recovered from an adult in good health. The CDR3 sequence: CASSSRQGPGGYTF. The CDR3 DNA reads TGTGCCAGCAGCTCTCGACAGGGCCCTGGGGGCTACACCTTC.